Sequencing of this T cell receptor (beta chain) was carried out in a study of blood T cell repertoires in COVID-19. For the study at large: Material from acute and convalescent COVID-19 was sourced from the United States, Italy and Spain.

V gave up 5 bases and J gave up 3 bases; unmatched junction bases: 4. The CDR3 loop spans 13 amino acids. The germline V gene has CDR1 SGHNT and CDR2 YENEEA. The protocol was immunoSEQ multiplex PCR, while the TCRdb copy is restricted to in-frame clones and leaves out a portion. The data hold tens of thousands of clones, with 80% to 90% observed a single time. Source material: peripheral blood. The chain employs TRBV11-3 and TRBJ2-7; TRBD1 aligns across 7 bases. The origin of this receptor is a man in his 70s with active COVID-19. This CDR3 reads CASSTRQGYEQYF. The CDR3 DNA follows: TGTGCCAGCAGCACCCGACAGGGCTACGAGCAGTACTTC.